This TCR beta chain was captured by sequencing in a study of untreated major depressive disorder. This CDR3 contains 15 residues. The V end lost 1 base, the J end lost 1 base, and 10 bases lay between the germline ends. Germline CDR1 reads SEHNR; CDR2 reads FQNEAQ (reference sequence). Overall study findings and caveats: CD4+ T cells from depressed patients used TRBV05-01 (Vbeta 5.1) more often than controls.

Notes on this clone: Its antigen is undetermined.

Here immunoSEQ multiplex PCR was the method, and the copy in TCRdb shows in-frame clones only, minus some. The repertoire includes under 15,000 clones, just over 90% of them detected once, and about 1.5% sits in the top ten. The chain uses TRBV7-9 and TRBJ1-2; a weak D match, TRBD1 (6 bases). The sequence came from a woman aged 25-40 years with major depressive disorder. Sequencing input: CD4+ T cells from PBMCs. This CDR3 is CASSLVGGRNYGYTF. CDR3 DNA: TGTGCCAGCAGCTTAGTCGGGGGCCGTAACTATGGCTACACCTTC.